The clone carrying this TCR beta chain has a count of ten or more. This record comes from a study of T-cell reconstitution after alpha-beta-depleted transplantation in children. V lost 4 bases and J 5 bases, leaving 17 bases between the germline ends. CDR1 and CDR2 from the germline V gene are KGHDR and SFDVKD. The CDR3 consists of 16 residues. A TCRbeta library incorporating unique molecular identifiers was prepared. Each CDR3 protein gets one entry after TCRdb re-called the PCR reads with MiXCR. The table has approximately 590,000 distinct CDR3 sequences, roughly a tenth seen once. This receptor was identified in a human donor who donated a stem cell graft to a child with acute myeloid leukemia. The V and J genes are TRBV24-1 and TRBJ2-1; D tentatively reads TRBD1 or TRBD2 (6 bases each). The material was PBMCs from the stem cell graft donor, obtained from the stem cell graft. This CDR3 is CATSDPGTSGDNEQFF. The CDR3 DNA follows: TGTGCCACCAGTGACCCCGGGACATCGGGGGACAATGAGCAGTTCTTC.